What follows are 30 T cell receptor beta chains derived from one specimen sequenced in a study of T cell changes during pregnancy in multiple sclerosis. Measured with immunoSEQ multiplex PCR; TCRdb has only the in-frame clones, and not every one. Altogether some 29,000 clones are present, roughly nine tenths being singletons, with the ten largest covering around 10%. The source was CD8+ T cells from peripheral blood mononuclear cells, collected in the third trimester of pregnancy. These receptors all come from a female donor with multiple sclerosis, enrolled in a pregnancy study.

The chain couples TRBV21-1 to TRBJ1-2. TRBV21-1 corresponds to a pseudogene. This CDR3 contains 14 residues. CDR3 in DNA: TGTGCCAGCAGCCCCCATGGAGTTAACTATGGCTACACCTTC. Protein product: CASSPHGVNYGYTF.

The V gene is TRBV29-1, the J gene TRBJ1-2; TRBD1 matches 9 bases. With 7 bases clipped from V and 4 bases from J, the junction kept 16 bases outside the gene matches. This CDR3 region has 16 residues. CDR1 and CDR2 from the germline V gene are SQVTM and ANQGSEA. CDR3 residues: CSGLQQGAQGGYGYTF. The DNA of the CDR3 is TGCAGCGGACTCCAACAGGGGGCGCAGGGGGGCTATGGCTACACCTTC.

The chain is built from TRBV7-3 and TRBJ2-1; a possible D gene is TRBD1 (7 bases). This CDR3 contains 14 residues. Per the germline V gene, CDR1 is SGHTA and CDR2 is FQGTGA. With 2 bases removed from V and 4 bases from J, the gap between germline ends came to 9 bases. The CDR3 DNA follows: TGTGCCAGCAGCTTACAGGGGGGATACAATGAGCAGTTCTTC. Translation: CASSLQGGYNEQFF. Filled out from reference TRBV7-3 and TRBJ2-1, the complete variable domain reads GAGVSQTPSNKVTEKGKYVELRCDPISGHTALYWYRQSLGQGPEFLIYFQGTGAADDSGLPNDRFFAVRPEGSVSTLKIQRTERGDSAVYLCASSLQGGYNEQFFGPGTRLTVL.

The rearrangement joins TRBV4-2 to TRBJ1-1; D perhaps matches TRBD1 (6 bases). The CDR3 length is 14 residues. Trimming took 3 bases from V and 4 from J, leaving 12 bases between them. Germline CDR1 is LGHNA and CDR2 is YNFKEQ. CDR3 coding DNA: TGTGCCAGCAGCCATGCAACAGGGTCCACTGAAGCTTTCTTT. It codes for CASSHATGSTEAFF.

The chain joins TRBV5-6 to TRBJ1-5; D remains ambiguous. Germline CDR1 SGHDT, CDR2 YYEEEE. CDR3 length: 12 amino acids. Trimming took off 4 bases at V and 7 bases at J, with 9 bases between the two ends. CDR3 in DNA: TGTGCCAGCAGCCTGGCCGGGCAGCCCCAGCATTTT. Protein sequence: CASSLAGQPQHF.

The chain recombines TRBV9 with TRBJ1-4; D is possibly TRBD1 (6 bases). CDR1 SGDLS and CDR2 YYNGEE come from the germline V gene. The CDR3 consists of 15 residues. V lost 3 bases and J lost 2, with 11 bases in between. CDR3 DNA sequence: TGTGCCAGCAGCGCAACAGGGAGTACTAATGAAAAACTGTTTTTT. This encodes CASSATGSTNEKLFF.

The chain uses TRBV6-5 and TRBJ2-7; D possibly corresponds to TRBD2 (6 bases). Trimming took 0 bases from V and 2 from J, leaving 8 bases between them. This CDR3 contains 14 residues. The germline V gene encodes CDR1 MNHEY and CDR2 SVGAGI. CDR3 nucleotide sequence: TGTGCCAGCAGTTACTCGGCGGGGACCTACGAGCAGTACTTC. Translated, it gives CASSYSAGTYEQYF.

The gene calls are TRBV19 and TRBJ2-1, with 9 bases fitting TRBD2. CDR1 is LNHDA, CDR2 SQIVND, per germline (reference sequence). With V trimmed by 3 bases and J by 8 bases, 8 bases remained unmatched. The CDR3 totals 15 residues. For the CDR3, the DNA is TGTGCCAGTAGTATGGGAGCGGGAGGCTTCGATGAGCAGTTCTTC. Translation gives CASSMGAGGFDEQFF.

This chain links TRBV9 with TRBJ2-2, with D maybe TRBD1 (6 bases). Germline assignment: CDR1 SGDLS and CDR2 YYNGEE. CDR3 length equals 16 residues. With 1 base removed from V and 2 bases from J, the gap between germline ends came to 12 bases. The CDR3: CASSVNRALNTGELFF. In nucleotides, the CDR3 is TGTGCCAGCAGCGTAAACAGGGCCCTTAACACCGGGGAGCTGTTTTTT. The full variable domain, with the rest looked up from reference TRBV9 and TRBJ2-2, is DSGVTQTPKHLITATGQRVTLRCSPRSGDLSVYWYQQSLDQGLQFLIQYYNGEERAKGNILERFSAQQFPDLHSELNLSSLELGDSALYFCASSVNRALNTGELFFGEGSRLTVL.

This chain links TRBV27 with TRBJ1-2; D gene uncertain. The germline V and J ends were trimmed by 0 bases and 7 bases, with 18 bases remaining between them. Germline-derived CDR1 and CDR2 are MNHEY and SMNVEV (reference sequence). The CDR3 sequence is 16 residues long. DNA for the CDR3: TGTGCCAGCAGTTTATCGATGTCAGGCTCAGGAGGTGGCTACACCTTC. This sequence encodes CASSLSMSGSGGGYTF.

J is TRBJ2-7 and V is TRBV5-1; 10 positions match TRBD1. The germline V gene has CDR1 SGHRS and CDR2 YFSETQ. The CDR3 spans 14 residues. With V trimmed by 0 bases and J by 5 bases, 2 bases remained unmatched. The CDR3 loop is CASSLDGTGDEQYF. The CDR3 bases are TGCGCCAGCAGCTTGGATGGGACAGGGGACGAGCAGTACTTC.

The chain joins TRBV5-1 to TRBJ2-7; 9 nucleotides line up with TRBD1. V was clipped by 4 bases and J by 3 bases; unmatched bases: 5. Germline assignment: CDR1 SGHRS and CDR2 YFSETQ. CDR3 size: 14 residues. CDR3 sequence (DNA): TGCGCCAGCAGCCTACGGACAGGGGTCTACGAGCAGTACTTC. This sequence encodes CASSLRTGVYEQYF.

This clone was seen only once. This sequence joins TRBV19 and TRBJ2-5; 8 bases align to TRBD1. The CDR3 length is 19 residues. The germline V gene encodes CDR1 LNHDA and CDR2 SQIVND (reference sequence). The junction had 19 bases not matched to a gene; V was cut back by 6 bases and J by 1 base. CDR3 in amino acids: CASSEDRANPAPGQETQYF. The DNA for the CDR3 is TGTGCCAGTAGCGAGGACAGGGCCAACCCTGCTCCCGGCCAAGAGACCCAGTACTTC.

CDR3 nucleotides: TGTGCCAGCAGTGAAGCCGGCAGGGAAAGTCCGTACGAGCAGTACTTC. It yields the protein CASSEAGRESPYEQYF. The chain couples TRBV6-1 to TRBJ2-7; D possibly corresponds to TRBD1 (5 bases). The CDR3 spans 16 residues. V gave up 0 bases and J gave up 4 bases, with 16 bases separating them. Germline CDR1 MNHNS, CDR2 SASEGT.

The chain employs TRBV5-1 and TRBJ1-3; the D gene is possibly TRBD1 (6 bases). This CDR3 region has 14 residues. Trimming stripped 4 bases from V and 0 bases from J, with 8 bases between. Germline V lookup: CDR1 SGHRS, CDR2 YFSETQ. In DNA form, the CDR3 reads TGCGCCAGCAGCCCGGACAGCTCTGGAAACACCATATATTTT. The encoded protein is CASSPDSSGNTIYF.

The chain joins TRBV7-9 to TRBJ1-2, with 12 nucleotides matching TRBD1. The CDR3 has 17 amino acids. Germline CDR1 SEHNR, CDR2 FQNEAQ (reference sequence). Trimming cost V 5 bases and J 7 bases; bases outside gene matches: 14. The CDR3 DNA sequence: TGTGCCAGCAGCGTAAGATCGGGACAGGGGGCCTCTTTTGGCTACACCTTC. It codes for CASSVRSGQGASFGYTF.

The V call is TRBV27, the J call TRBJ2-2; 8 nucleotides agree with TRBD1. The CDR3 has 14 amino acids. Germline V CDR1 and CDR2: MNHEY, SMNVEV (reference sequence). With V trimmed by 2 bases and J by 7 bases, 3 bases remained unmatched. The chain's CDR3 is CASSLQGAVGELFF. CDR3 DNA: TGTGCCAGCAGTTTACAGGGGGCGGTCGGGGAGCTGTTTTTT.

This chain connects TRBV28 to TRBJ1-5; tentatively, D is TRBD1 (6 bases). V was clipped by 7 bases and J by 2 bases, with 18 bases between them. The CDR3 sequence is 16 residues long. CDR1 is MDHEN, CDR2 SYDVKM, per germline. The DNA for the CDR3 is TGTGCCAGCAATCCTTCAGGGGCGGTCGGCAATCAGCCCCAGCATTTT. Translated: CASNPSGAVGNQPQHF.

The V gene is TRBV6-1, the J gene TRBJ2-7, with D possibly matching TRBD1 (5 bases). The V end lost 4 bases, the J end lost 6 bases, and 19 bases lay between the germline ends. This CDR3 contains 15 residues. Germline values: CDR1 MNHNS, CDR2 SASEGT. CDR3 coding DNA: TGTGCCAGCAGTGGTCTGGAAGGGGTGGATTTCGAGCAGTACTTC. This gives the protein CASSGLEGVDFEQYF.

J is TRBJ2-1 and V is TRBV19; D call uncertain. This CDR3 contains 13 residues. Germline lookup yields CDR1 LNHDA and CDR2 SQIVND (reference sequence). V shed 4 bases and J shed 5 bases, with 9 bases lying between them. The CDR3 reads CASSKNRDNEQFF. CDR3 DNA: TGTGCCAGTAGTAAAAACAGAGACAATGAGCAGTTCTTC. Based on the CDR3 plus reference TRBV19 and TRBJ2-1, the full variable domain is DGGITQSPKYLFRKEGQNVTLSCEQNLNHDAMYWYRQDPGQGLRLIYYSQIVNDFQKGDIAEGYSVSREKKESFPLTVTSAQKNPTAFYLCASSKNRDNEQFFGPGTRLTVL.

The V gene is TRBV27, the J gene TRBJ2-2; possible D gene TRBD1, 6 bases. Germline CDR1 and CDR2: MNHEY and SMNVEV (reference sequence). CDR3 length: 17 residues. V lost 0 bases, J lost 6 bases, and 17 bases lay in between. The CDR3 loop reads CASSLSVGAAKAGELFF. CDR3 nucleotides: TGTGCCAGCAGTTTATCAGTGGGGGCAGCAAAGGCCGGGGAGCTGTTTTTT.

This clone was seen once. The chain has TRBV10-3 and TRBJ1-4, with 10 bases matching TRBD1. Germline V gene sequence: CDR1 ENHRY, CDR2 SYGVKD. Germline trimming cut 3 bases from V and 8 bases from J; bases unmatched to any gene: 9. This CDR3 has 16 amino acids. The CDR3 loop is CAISEFRQGAEEKLFF. CDR3 nucleotide sequence: TGTGCCATCAGTGAATTCAGACAGGGGGCTGAAGAAAAACTGTTTTTT.

The chain couples TRBV5-1 to TRBJ1-2, with D possibly TRBD1 on 5 matching bases. Trimming took 2 bases from V and 2 from J, leaving 13 bases between them. CDR3 length: 15 amino acids. In germline, CDR1 is SGHRS, CDR2 YFSETQ. CDR3 loop: CASSLGGDRNYGYTF. The CDR3 region has the DNA TGCGCCAGCAGCTTAGGAGGGGATAGGAACTATGGCTACACCTTC.

The chain couples TRBV16 to TRBJ1-1, with TRBD1 matching 7 bases. The CDR3 is 14 amino acids. Germline CDR1 reads KGHSY; CDR2 reads FQNENV. V lost 0 bases and J lost 4; bases outside the gene matches: 2. This CDR3 reads CASSQSSGGTEAFF. The CDR3 coding sequence is TGTGCCAGCAGCCAATCATCAGGGGGCACTGAAGCTTTCTTT.

The chain joins TRBV30 to TRBJ2-5, with 7 nucleotides matching TRBD1. Germline assignment: CDR1 GTSNPN and CDR2 SVGIG (reference sequence). This CDR3 spans 13 amino acids. With V trimmed by 3 bases and J by 3 bases, 4 bases remained unmatched. CDR3 DNA: TGTGCCTGGAGCGTCGACAGGGAAGAGACCCAGTACTTC. Its translation: CAWSVDREETQYF.

The chain employs TRBV9 and TRBJ2-2; 8 nucleotides align to TRBD2. CDR1 and CDR2 (germline): SGDLS, YYNGEE. Trimming at V came to 2 bases and at J to 6 bases, leaving 18 bases not matched to a gene. This CDR3 comprises 19 residues. The DNA of the CDR3 is TGTGCCAGCAGCGTGCCCCGGAATTATCACAGCGGGAGTTCCGGGGAGCTGTTTTTT. As protein: CASSVPRNYHSGSSGELFF.

The CDR3 sequence is CASSEKWQGTNNEQFF. The CDR3 DNA sequence: TGTGCCAGCAGTGAAAAATGGCAGGGGACCAACAATGAGCAGTTCTTC. The chain is built from TRBV2 and TRBJ2-1; the D gene is possibly TRBD1 (6 bases). Trimming left V 2 bases short and J 5 bases short, with 16 bases between. Per germline, CDR1 SNHLY and CDR2 FYNNEI. The CDR3 totals 16 residues. The whole variable domain, filled in from reference TRBV2 and TRBJ2-1, reads EPEVTQTPSHQVTQMGQEVILRCVPISNHLYFYWYRQILGQKVEFLVSFYNNEISEKSEIFDDQFSVERPDGSNFTLKIRSTKLEDSAMYFCASSEKWQGTNNEQFFGPGTRLTVL.

V gene TRBV7-9 combines with J gene TRBJ1-2; no reliable D call. V was pared by 4 bases and J by 8 bases, with 14 bases between. This CDR3 is 13 amino acids long. Germline CDR1 and CDR2: SEHNR and FQNEAQ (reference sequence). The CDR3 is CASSSDEDLGYTF. The CDR3 DNA is TGTGCCAGCAGCTCCGACGAGGACTTGGGCTACACCTTC.

The V and J genes are TRBV27 and TRBJ2-3; a possible D gene is TRBD2 (6 bases). CDR1 and CDR2 (germline): MNHEY, SMNVEV (reference sequence). V lost 0 bases and J 0 bases, leaving 10 bases between the germline ends. The CDR3 has 16 residues. CDR3 amino acids: CASSLSRSGSTDTQYF. In DNA, the CDR3 is TGTGCCAGCAGTTTATCTCGGAGCGGGAGCACAGATACGCAGTATTTT.

The table lists this clone with a count of one. This sequence joins TRBV9 and TRBJ1-1, with 11 nucleotides matching TRBD1. CDR1 is SGDLS and CDR2 is YYNGEE in the germline V gene. The CDR3 is made up of 18 amino acids. V gave up 0 bases and J gave up 1 base; unmatched junction bases: 8. DNA for the CDR3: TGTGCCAGCAGCGTAGCCGGACAGGGGGCCGGACAGAACACTGAAGCTTTCTTT. Translation: CASSVAGQGAGQNTEAFF.